The T cell receptor beta chain under discussion was sequenced for a study of early T cells in non-severe SARS-CoV-2 infection. Overall study: Sequencing was performed on bulk RNA from unsorted whole blood, leaving chains unpaired.

TCRdb redid the calling of the 5' RACE reads with MiXCR, one entry per CDR3 protein. The table has 65,000 to 80,000 distinct CDR3 sequences, 9.5% to 15% seen once; the top ten hold 1.1%. The CDR3 covers 8 residues. The V and J ends lost 9 bases and 7 bases respectively, with 0 bases between them. In germline, CDR1 is MNHEY, CDR2 SVGEGT. Sequencing used whole blood. This TCR was recovered from an adult who was a healthcare worker with PCR-confirmed SARS-CoV-2 infection or an uninfected control (not recorded which). J is TRBJ1-4 and V is TRBV6-2 or TRBV6-3; D remains ambiguous. The CDR3 DNA is TGTGCCAGTGAAAAACTGTTTTTT. Protein sequence: CASEKLFF.